This passage covers 15 T cell receptor beta chains from one sample sequenced in a study of blood T cell repertoires in COVID-19. The assay was immunoSEQ multiplex PCR, and TCRdb's table has in-frame clones only and misses some. The data hold 150,000 to 200,000 clones, with about 90% observed a single time. The sample comprised peripheral blood. The receptors derive from a man aged 25-45 years with COVID-19, enrolled during active disease.

V usage is TRBV30 and J usage is TRBJ1-2; no reliable D call. V lost 3 bases to trimming and J lost 0 bases, with 8 bases between them. Germline V gives CDR1 GTSNPN, CDR2 SVGIG (reference sequence). The CDR3 consists of 13 residues. The CDR3 DNA follows: TGTGCCTGGAGCATGAGAGCTAACTATGGCTACACCTTC. Translating gives CAWSMRANYGYTF.

CDR3: CAWSVTSGAPPWFF. CDR3 bases: TGTGCCTGGAGTGTCACTAGCGGGGCCCCCCCCTGGTTCTTC. The chain is built from TRBV30 and TRBJ2-1, with TRBD2 matching 10 bases. In germline, CDR1 is GTSNPN, CDR2 SVGIG (reference sequence). The CDR3 loop spans 14 amino acids. Losses at the gene ends were 0 bases for V and 15 bases for J; bases not matched to a gene: 11.

This chain links TRBV28 with TRBJ2-1; 7 nucleotides agree with TRBD1. This CDR3 comprises 15 residues. Germline CDR1 and CDR2: MDHEN and SYDVKM. With 5 bases clipped from V and 9 bases from J, the junction kept 13 bases outside the gene matches. This CDR3 reads CASSPDRDSVSEQFF. CDR3 sequence (DNA): TGTGCCAGCAGTCCCGACAGGGATAGCGTTAGTGAGCAGTTCTTC.

The chain uses TRBV7-2 and TRBJ2-5; perhaps TRBD1 as D (6 bases). Germline V gene data show CDR1 as SGHTA and CDR2 as FQGNSA. V gave up 2 bases and J gave up 2 bases, with 12 bases separating them. This CDR3 spans 15 amino acids. Here the CDR3 reads CASSLRLRGQETQYF. CDR3 sequence (DNA): TGTGCCAGCAGCTTAAGATTGAGGGGGCAAGAGACCCAGTACTTC. The variable domain in full, with the rest retrieved from reference TRBV7-2 and TRBJ2-5, is GAGVSQSPSNKVTEKGKDVELRCDPISGHTALYWYRQSLGQGLEFLIYFQGNSAPDKSGLPSDRFSAERTGGSVSTLTIQRTQQEDSAVYLCASSLRLRGQETQYFGPGTRLLVL.

The V gene is TRBV4-2, the J gene TRBJ1-6; D is uncertain. V lost 0 bases and J lost 14, with 17 bases in between. The CDR3 length is 15 residues. The V gene's germline CDR1 is LGHNA and CDR2 YNFKEQ. CDR3 residues: CASSQDPGAGRTLHF. The DNA for the CDR3 is TGTGCCAGCAGCCAAGATCCCGGTGCTGGTCGAACCCTCCACTTT.

V usage is TRBV6-2 or TRBV6-3 and J usage is TRBJ1-1; 7 bases agree with TRBD1. There are 16 residues in the CDR3. Per germline, CDR1 MNHEY and CDR2 SVGEGT. Trimming took 0 bases from V and 4 from J; bases not matched to a gene: 8. The CDR3 nucleotides are TGTGCCAGCAGTTACTCGAGGACAGGAGCTTTCACTGAAGCTTTCTTT. This gives the protein CASSYSRTGAFTEAFF.

The chain is built from TRBV2 and TRBJ1-4; D is unclear. This CDR3 has 14 amino acids. Trimming shortened V by 6 bases and J by 0 bases, and 8 bases separated the two germline ends. Germline V lookup: CDR1 SNHLY, CDR2 FYNNEI. In DNA form, the CDR3 reads TGTGCCAGCAGCCCCACACCAACTAATGAAAAACTGTTTTTT. Amino acids: CASSPTPTNEKLFF. The full variable domain, with the rest looked up from reference TRBV2 and TRBJ1-4, is EPEVTQTPSHQVTQMGQEVILRCVPISNHLYFYWYRQILGQKVEFLVSFYNNEISEKSEIFDDQFSVERPDGSNFTLKIRSTKLEDSAMYFCASSPTPTNEKLFFGSGTQLSVL.

This clone was counted only a few times. The genes are TRBV11-2 and TRBJ2-7; 7 bases are a match to TRBD2. The J segment lost 0 bases and the V segment lost 5 bases, leaving 10 bases of the junction unmatched. Germline assignment: CDR1 SGHAT and CDR2 FQNNGV. This CDR3 spans 16 amino acids. The DNA of the CDR3 is TGTGCCAGCAGCCCGTCATGGGGGAGGGCCTCCTACGAGCAGTACTTC. This codes for CASSPSWGRASYEQYF.

The genes are TRBV19 and TRBJ1-2, with 8 bases aligning to TRBD1. V gave up 7 bases and J gave up 2 bases; unmatched junction bases: 6. CDR1 is LNHDA and CDR2 is SQIVND in the germline V gene (reference sequence). The CDR3 consists of 14 residues. CDR3 loop: CASTLTGANYGYTF. The CDR3 DNA follows: TGTGCCAGTACCCTGACAGGGGCCAACTATGGCTACACCTTC.

This clone was found a few times. The chain recombines TRBV7-8 with TRBJ1-5; TRBD1 matches at 7 bases. V was clipped by 2 bases and J by 6 bases; unmatched bases: 10. Per germline, CDR1 SGHVS and CDR2 FQNEAQ. The CDR3 totals 16 residues. CDR3 protein: CASSLTRQGESQPQHF. In nucleotides, the CDR3 is TGTGCCAGCAGCTTAACGAGACAGGGAGAAAGTCAGCCCCAGCATTTT.

This chain connects TRBV27 to TRBJ1-4; D may be TRBD1 (5 bases). V lost 2 bases and J 7 bases, leaving 14 bases between the germline ends. Germline-derived CDR1 and CDR2 are MNHEY and SMNVEV (reference sequence). The CDR3 length is 15 residues. The CDR3, as DNA: TGTGCCAGCAGTTTAGAAGCCTTTAGGGGTGAAAAACTGTTTTTT. It translates to CASSLEAFRGEKLFF.

The rearrangement uses TRBV3-1 (or the pseudogene TRBV3-2) and TRBJ2-5; TRBD2 might be the D (6 bases). The CDR3 runs to 16 residues. CDR1 and CDR2 (germline): LGHDT, YNNKEL (reference sequence). V lost 1 base to trimming and J lost 0 bases, with 12 bases between them. The CDR3 loop reads CASSQAGTVYQETQYF. CDR3 coding DNA: TGTGCCAGCAGCCAAGCCGGGACTGTGTACCAAGAGACCCAGTACTTC.

This chain connects TRBV15 to TRBJ2-2; TRBD2 is a possible D gene (6 bases). Germline V gene sequence: CDR1 LNHNV, CDR2 YYDKDF (reference sequence). The CDR3 has 16 amino acids. The ends were cut back, 4 bases at V and 7 bases at J, with 19 bases in the middle. In nucleotides, the CDR3 is TGTGCCACCAGCACTGTAGGTCGCGGGGTGGTCGGGGAGCTGTTTTTT. This translates into CATSTVGRGVVGELFF. The full variable domain, completed using reference TRBV15 and TRBJ2-2, is DAMVIQNPRYQVTQFGKPVTLSCSQTLNHNVMYWYQQKSSQAPKLLFHYYDKDFNNEADTPDNFQSRRPNTSFCFLDIRSPGLGDTAMYLCATSTVGRGVVGELFFGEGSRLTVL.

The genes are TRBV5-4 and TRBJ2-5; unclear D gene. V lost 0 bases, J lost 0 bases, and 6 bases lay in between. Germline V gives CDR1 SGHNT, CDR2 YYREEE (reference sequence). The CDR3 is made up of 14 amino acids. This chain's CDR3 is CASSLARNQETQYF. CDR3 DNA: TGTGCCAGCAGCTTGGCCAGAAACCAAGAGACCCAGTACTTC.

The chain uses TRBV4-1 and TRBJ2-7, with 7 bases lining up with TRBD1. Germline V gene sequence: CDR1 MGHRA, CDR2 YSYEKL. This CDR3 contains 16 residues. With 1 base clipped from V and 0 bases from J, the junction kept 6 bases outside the gene matches. CDR3 protein: CASSQVGTATSYEQYF. CDR3 DNA sequence: TGCGCCAGCAGCCAAGTCGGGACAGCCACCTCCTACGAGCAGTACTTC.